These T cell receptor beta chains were read from a single sample in a study of blood T cells in healthy people across ages. TCRdb redid the calling of the 5' RACE reads with MiXCR, one entry per CDR3 protein. This table holds approximately 800,000 distinct CDR3 sequences, roughly 50% found once. The sample was blood. Receptor source: a middle-aged man in good health. The CDR3 runs from the conserved cysteine through the conserved F or W. The D gene is left open where the match is weak. A clone size is listed for some rows: how often the clone was seen (once, few, many), or a class if it is expanded.

D gene: NA
V gene: TRBV7-8
J gene: TRBJ2-1
clone size: NA
CDR3 protein: CASSLTTGSEFF
CDR3 DNA: TGTGCCAGCAGCCTTACTACAGGGTCGGAGTTCTTC

D gene: NA
V gene: TRBV6-2/TRBV6-3
J gene: TRBJ2-7
clone size: few
CDR3 protein: CASSYGRQRTYEQYF
CDR3 DNA: TGTGCCAGCAGTTACGGGAGACAGAGGACCTACGAGCAGTACTTC

D gene: NA
V gene: TRBV2
J gene: TRBJ2-5
clone size: NA
CDR3 protein: CANSGQAEGETQYF
CDR3 DNA: TGTGCCAATTCCGGCCAGGCCGAAGGGGAGACCCAGTACTTC

D gene: NA
V gene: TRBV7-6
J gene: TRBJ2-1
clone size: NA
CDR3 protein: CASSLALGMGDEQFF
CDR3 DNA: TGTGCCAGCAGCTTAGCGTTGGGTATGGGCGATGAGCAGTTCTTC

D gene: NA
V gene: TRBV5-1
J gene: TRBJ1-1
clone size: once
CDR3 protein: CASRYGDTEAFF
CDR3 DNA: TGCGCCAGCAGATACGGAGATACTGAAGCTTTCTTT

D gene: NA
V gene: TRBV9
J gene: TRBJ2-7
clone size: few
CDR3 protein: CASSYDQESYEQYF
CDR3 DNA: TGTGCCAGCAGCTACGACCAGGAGTCCTACGAGCAGTACTTC

D gene: NA
V gene: TRBV12-3/TRBV12-4
J gene: TRBJ2-5
clone size: NA
CDR3 protein: CASSPGGSETQYF
CDR3 DNA: TGTGCCAGCAGTCCTGGGGGCTCAGAGACCCAGTACTTC

D gene: TRBD1
V gene: TRBV29-1
J gene: TRBJ2-1
clone size: few
CDR3 protein: CSAAPGTGYNEQFF
CDR3 DNA: TGCAGCGCCGCCCCCGGGACAGGCTACAATGAGCAGTTCTTC

D gene: NA
V gene: TRBV29-1
J gene: TRBJ1-1
clone size: NA
CDR3 protein: CSGLKTEAFF
CDR3 DNA: TGCAGCGGACTGAAAACTGAAGCTTTCTTT

D gene: NA
V gene: TRBV9
J gene: TRBJ2-1
clone size: NA
CDR3 protein: CASSVAPLGTASYNEQFF
CDR3 DNA: TGTGCCAGCAGCGTAGCACCCCTGGGGACCGCTTCCTACAATGAGCAGTTCTTC

D gene: NA
V gene: TRBV7-9
J gene: TRBJ2-5
clone size: NA
CDR3 protein: CASSYRVRETQYF
CDR3 DNA: TGTGCCAGCAGTTACAGGGTGAGGGAGACCCAGTACTTC

D gene: NA
V gene: TRBV3-1
J gene: TRBJ2-3
clone size: few
CDR3 protein: CASSQLPSSDTQYF
CDR3 DNA: TGTGCCAGCAGCCAACTTCCAAGTTCGGATACGCAGTATTTT

D gene: NA
V gene: TRBV27
J gene: TRBJ2-7
clone size: NA
CDR3 protein: CATADSYEQYF
CDR3 DNA: TGTGCCACCGCAGACAGCTACGAGCAGTACTTC

D gene: NA
V gene: TRBV15
J gene: TRBJ2-3
clone size: NA
CDR3 protein: CATSRETGTGTDTQYF
CDR3 DNA: TGTGCCACCAGCAGAGAAACAGGGACCGGCACAGATACGCAGTATTTT

D gene: NA
V gene: TRBV7-6
J gene: TRBJ2-7
clone size: NA
CDR3 protein: CASSPDGGSYYEQYF
CDR3 DNA: TGTGCCAGCAGCCCTGACGGAGGATCCTATTACGAGCAGTACTTC

D gene: TRBD1
V gene: TRBV7-3
J gene: TRBJ1-6
clone size: few
CDR3 protein: CASSPWGTGNSPLHF
CDR3 DNA: TGTGCCAGCAGCCCATGGGGGACAGGCAATTCACCCCTCCACTTT

D gene: NA
V gene: TRBV7-2
J gene: TRBJ1-4
clone size: NA
CDR3 protein: CASSLAPNEKLFF
CDR3 DNA: TGTGCCAGCAGTTTGGCCCCGAATGAAAAACTGTTTTTT

D gene: NA
V gene: TRBV7-2
J gene: TRBJ2-3
clone size: few
CDR3 protein: CASSLAGTPTQYF
CDR3 DNA: TGTGCCAGCAGCTTAGCGGGCACCCCTACGCAGTATTTT

D gene: NA
V gene: TRBV27
J gene: TRBJ2-1
clone size: NA
CDR3 protein: CASSLLGAPYNEQFF
CDR3 DNA: TGTGCCAGCAGTTTATTGGGAGCGCCCTACAATGAGCAGTTCTTC

D gene: TRBD1
V gene: TRBV7-2
J gene: TRBJ1-5
clone size: NA
CDR3 protein: CASTPDRGGLGQHF
CDR3 DNA: TGTGCCAGCACCCCGGACAGGGGTGGTCTAGGCCAGCATTTT

D gene: NA
V gene: TRBV5-6
J gene: TRBJ2-7
clone size: NA
CDR3 protein: CASSLGPERYEQYF
CDR3 DNA: TGTGCCAGCAGCTTGGGCCCCGAGAGGTACGAGCAGTACTTC

D gene: TRBD1
V gene: TRBV2
J gene: TRBJ2-2
clone size: NA
CDR3 protein: CASRPGTGRSGGELFF
CDR3 DNA: TGTGCCAGCCGACCGGGGACAGGGAGGTCGGGCGGGGAGCTGTTTTTT

D gene: NA
V gene: TRBV2
J gene: TRBJ2-7
clone size: NA
CDR3 protein: CASSVYEQYF
CDR3 DNA: TGTGCCAGCAGTGTCTACGAGCAGTACTTC

D gene: NA
V gene: TRBV20-1
J gene: TRBJ1-2
clone size: NA
CDR3 protein: CSAPHGSYGYTF
CDR3 DNA: TGCAGTGCTCCGCACGGCAGCTATGGCTACACCTTC

D gene: NA
V gene: TRBV28
J gene: TRBJ1-5
clone size: NA
CDR3 protein: CASSLKGGDQPQHF
CDR3 DNA: TGTGCCAGCAGTTTAAAAGGAGGCGATCAGCCCCAGCATTTT

D gene: NA
V gene: TRBV9
J gene: TRBJ1-2
clone size: NA
CDR3 protein: CASSVQVLGYGYTF
CDR3 DNA: TGTGCCAGCAGCGTTCAAGTTCTAGGCTATGGCTACACCTTC

D gene: TRBD2
V gene: TRBV10-3
J gene: TRBJ2-3
clone size: NA
CDR3 protein: CAISVQGLPTDTQYF
CDR3 DNA: TGTGCCATCAGTGTTCAGGGACTACCGACAGATACGCAGTATTTT

D gene: NA
V gene: TRBV7-2
J gene: TRBJ2-6
clone size: NA
CDR3 protein: CASSWTLSSGANVLTF
CDR3 DNA: TGTGCCAGCAGCTGGACGTTGAGCTCTGGGGCCAACGTCCTGACTTTC

D gene: NA
V gene: TRBV2
J gene: TRBJ1-1
clone size: NA
CDR3 protein: CASIKGGSTEAFF
CDR3 DNA: TGTGCCAGCATAAAAGGGGGGAGCACTGAAGCTTTCTTT

D gene: NA
V gene: TRBV7-2
J gene: TRBJ2-1
clone size: NA
CDR3 protein: CASRRSKASVDEQFF
CDR3 DNA: TGTGCCAGCAGACGTAGTAAAGCTAGCGTGGATGAGCAGTTCTTC

D gene: TRBD2
V gene: TRBV7-2
J gene: TRBJ2-7
clone size: NA
CDR3 protein: CASSLAVAGAPQYF
CDR3 DNA: TGTGCCAGCAGCTTGGCGGTAGCGGGGGCGCCTCAGTACTTC

D gene: NA
V gene: TRBV10-3
J gene: TRBJ2-5
clone size: NA
CDR3 protein: CAISPGLRSQETQYF
CDR3 DNA: TGTGCCATCAGTCCAGGACTTCGGTCCCAAGAGACCCAGTACTTC

D gene: NA
V gene: TRBV7-2
J gene: TRBJ2-5
clone size: NA
CDR3 protein: CASSFPPQFGGPHQETQYF
CDR3 DNA: TGTGCCAGCAGCTTTCCCCCTCAGTTCGGGGGGCCCCACCAAGAGACCCAGTACTTC

D gene: TRBD1
V gene: TRBV5-1
J gene: TRBJ2-1
clone size: NA
CDR3 protein: CASSVTGLGEQFF
CDR3 DNA: TGCGCCAGCAGCGTGACAGGGCTTGGTGAGCAGTTCTTC

D gene: NA
V gene: TRBV7-2
J gene: TRBJ2-3
clone size: NA
CDR3 protein: CASSRGPGEGDTQYF
CDR3 DNA: TGTGCCAGCAGTCGCGGCCCCGGGGAAGGAGATACGCAGTATTTT

D gene: NA
V gene: TRBV5-1
J gene: TRBJ2-3
clone size: NA
CDR3 protein: CASSLEGWESTDTQYF
CDR3 DNA: TGCGCCAGCAGCTTGGAAGGGTGGGAGAGCACAGATACGCAGTATTTT

D gene: NA
V gene: TRBV24-1
J gene: TRBJ2-1
clone size: NA
CDR3 protein: CATSPYSSYNEQFF
CDR3 DNA: TGTGCCACCAGCCCGTATAGCTCCTACAATGAGCAGTTCTTC

D gene: NA
V gene: TRBV2
J gene: TRBJ1-4
clone size: few
CDR3 protein: CASKFQQGLGKLFF
CDR3 DNA: TGTGCCAGCAAGTTTCAACAGGGACTCGGAAAACTGTTTTTT

D gene: TRBD1
V gene: TRBV6-2/TRBV6-3
J gene: TRBJ2-7
clone size: NA
CDR3 protein: CASSYWTGYYYEQYF
CDR3 DNA: TGTGCCAGCAGTTACTGGACAGGATACTACTACGAGCAGTACTTC

D gene: TRBD1
V gene: TRBV7-2
J gene: TRBJ1-6
clone size: NA
CDR3 protein: CASSLTIRDSITNSPLHF
CDR3 DNA: TGTGCCAGCAGCTTAACGATCCGGGACAGTATCACTAATTCACCCCTCCACTTT

D gene: NA
V gene: TRBV10-2
J gene: TRBJ2-7
clone size: few
CDR3 protein: CASSDGGNEQYF
CDR3 DNA: TGCGCCAGCAGTGATGGGGGGAACGAGCAGTACTTC

D gene: TRBD1
V gene: TRBV12-3/TRBV12-4
J gene: TRBJ2-7
clone size: NA
CDR3 protein: CASGLLGTGNEQYF
CDR3 DNA: TGTGCCAGCGGACTCCTGGGGACAGGGAACGAGCAGTACTTC

D gene: TRBD2
V gene: TRBV7-3
J gene: TRBJ2-1
clone size: NA
CDR3 protein: CASSTKGMSAGGQDEQFF
CDR3 DNA: TGTGCCAGCAGCACTAAAGGGATGTCAGCGGGGGGCCAGGATGAGCAGTTCTTC

D gene: TRBD1
V gene: TRBV20-1
J gene: TRBJ1-2
clone size: NA
CDR3 protein: CSAATGDRDGYTF
CDR3 DNA: TGCAGTGCCGCGACAGGGGATCGAGATGGCTACACCTTC

D gene: NA
V gene: TRBV7-3
J gene: TRBJ2-7
clone size: NA
CDR3 protein: CASSLYSRDEQYF
CDR3 DNA: TGTGCCAGCAGCTTATATTCGAGGGACGAGCAGTACTTC

D gene: NA
V gene: TRBV10-3
J gene: TRBJ2-7
clone size: many
CDR3 protein: CAISESERNEQYF
CDR3 DNA: TGTGCCATCAGTGAGTCAGAGAGAAACGAGCAGTACTTC

D gene: NA
V gene: TRBV7-9
J gene: TRBJ1-2
clone size: NA
CDR3 protein: CASSSGDVYYGYTF
CDR3 DNA: TGTGCCAGCAGCTCGGGCGACGTCTACTATGGCTACACCTTC

D gene: TRBD2
V gene: TRBV7-2
J gene: TRBJ2-3
clone size: few
CDR3 protein: CASSFLAGGNLPTDTQYF
CDR3 DNA: TGTGCCAGCAGCTTCCTAGCGGGAGGCAACCTACCCACAGATACGCAGTATTTT

D gene: TRBD2
V gene: TRBV11-2
J gene: TRBJ2-7
clone size: NA
CDR3 protein: CASSPGLVNEQYF
CDR3 DNA: TGTGCCAGCAGCCCTGGACTAGTCAACGAGCAGTACTTC

D gene: TRBD1
V gene: TRBV7-2
J gene: TRBJ1-6
clone size: NA
CDR3 protein: CASSGTGKGSPLHF
CDR3 DNA: TGTGCCAGCAGCGGGACAGGAAAGGGTTCACCCCTCCACTTT

D gene: TRBD1
V gene: TRBV7-2
J gene: TRBJ2-3
clone size: NA
CDR3 protein: CASRPDRGRTDTQYF
CDR3 DNA: TGTGCCAGCAGACCCGACAGGGGCCGCACAGATACGCAGTATTTT

D gene: NA
V gene: TRBV28
J gene: TRBJ2-3
clone size: NA
CDR3 protein: CASSSFGGADTQYF
CDR3 DNA: TGTGCCAGCAGTTCCTTTGGCGGGGCAGATACGCAGTATTTT

D gene: TRBD1
V gene: TRBV5-1
J gene: TRBJ2-3
clone size: NA
CDR3 protein: CASSQRTGYTDTQYF
CDR3 DNA: TGCGCCAGCAGCCAGCGGACAGGGTACACAGATACGCAGTATTTT

D gene: NA
V gene: TRBV27
J gene: TRBJ1-1
clone size: NA
CDR3 protein: CASSPRARGSTEAFF
CDR3 DNA: TGTGCCAGCAGCCCACGTGCGCGGGGTAGCACTGAAGCTTTCTTT